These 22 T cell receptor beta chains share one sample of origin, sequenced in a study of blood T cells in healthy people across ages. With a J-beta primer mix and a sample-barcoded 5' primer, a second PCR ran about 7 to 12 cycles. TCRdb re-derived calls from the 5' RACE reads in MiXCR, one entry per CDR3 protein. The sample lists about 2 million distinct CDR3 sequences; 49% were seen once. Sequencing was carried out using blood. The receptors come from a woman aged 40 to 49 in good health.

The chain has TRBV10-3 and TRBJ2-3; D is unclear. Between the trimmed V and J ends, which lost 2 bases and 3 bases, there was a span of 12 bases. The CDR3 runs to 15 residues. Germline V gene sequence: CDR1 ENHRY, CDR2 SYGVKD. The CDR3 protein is CAISEDTAPTDTQYF. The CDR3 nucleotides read TGTGCCATCAGTGAGGATACAGCACCGACAGATACGCAGTATTTT.

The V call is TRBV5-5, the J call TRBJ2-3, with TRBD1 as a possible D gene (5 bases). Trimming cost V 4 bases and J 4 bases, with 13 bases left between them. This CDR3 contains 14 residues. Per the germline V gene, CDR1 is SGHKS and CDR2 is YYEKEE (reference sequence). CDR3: CASSVKQGPDTQYF. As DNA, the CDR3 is TGTGCCAGCAGCGTGAAGCAGGGCCCAGATACGCAGTATTTT. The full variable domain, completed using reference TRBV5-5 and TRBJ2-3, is DAGVTQSPTHLIKTRGQQVTLRCSPISGHKSVSWYQQVLGQGPQFIFQYYEKEERGRGNFPDRFSARQFPNYSSELNVNALLLGDSALYLCASSVKQGPDTQYFGPGTRLTVL.

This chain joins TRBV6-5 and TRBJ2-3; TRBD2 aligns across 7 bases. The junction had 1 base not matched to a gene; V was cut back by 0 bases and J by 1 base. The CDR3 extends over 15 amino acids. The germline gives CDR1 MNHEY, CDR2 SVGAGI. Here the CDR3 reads CASSYSGGGTDTQYF. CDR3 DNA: TGTGCCAGCAGTTACTCTGGGGGGGGCACAGATACGCAGTATTTT.

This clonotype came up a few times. The DNA for the CDR3 is TGCAGTGCTGTGAGGACAGGGCTCAAAAACATTCAGTACTTC. It specifies CSAVRTGLKNIQYF. The rearrangement joins TRBV20-1 to TRBJ2-4; 8 nucleotides agree with TRBD1. With V trimmed by 5 bases and J by 3 bases, 6 bases remained unmatched. The CDR3 runs 14 residues. Germline V gene sequence: CDR1 DFQATT, CDR2 SNEGSKA (reference sequence).

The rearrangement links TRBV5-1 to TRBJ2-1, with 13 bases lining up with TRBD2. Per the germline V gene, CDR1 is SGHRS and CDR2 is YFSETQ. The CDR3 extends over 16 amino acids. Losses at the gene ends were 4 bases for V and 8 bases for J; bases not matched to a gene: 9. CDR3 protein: CASSMTSGGMGHEQFF. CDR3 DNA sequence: TGCGCCAGCAGCATGACTAGCGGGGGGATGGGGCATGAGCAGTTCTTC.

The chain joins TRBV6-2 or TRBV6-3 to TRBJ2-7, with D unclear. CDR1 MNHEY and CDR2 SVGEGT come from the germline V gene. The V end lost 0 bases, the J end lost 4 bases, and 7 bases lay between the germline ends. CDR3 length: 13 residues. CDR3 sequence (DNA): TGTGCCAGCAGTTACTCGAACAGATACGAGCAGTACTTC. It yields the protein CASSYSNRYEQYF.

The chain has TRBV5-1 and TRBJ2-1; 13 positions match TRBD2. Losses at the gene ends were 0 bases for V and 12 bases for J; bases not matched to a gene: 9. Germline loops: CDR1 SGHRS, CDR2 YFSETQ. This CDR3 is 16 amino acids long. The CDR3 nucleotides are TGCGCCAGCAGCTTGGGCCGGACTAGCGGGGGTTCGCTGCAGTTCTTC. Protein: CASSLGRTSGGSLQFF.

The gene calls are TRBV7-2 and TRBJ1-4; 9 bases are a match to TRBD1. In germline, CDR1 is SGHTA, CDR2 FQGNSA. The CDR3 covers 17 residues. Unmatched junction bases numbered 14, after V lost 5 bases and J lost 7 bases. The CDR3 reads CASSLGFLGQGSEKLFF. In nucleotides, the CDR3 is TGTGCCAGCAGCCTAGGTTTTTTGGGACAGGGCAGTGAAAAACTGTTTTTT.

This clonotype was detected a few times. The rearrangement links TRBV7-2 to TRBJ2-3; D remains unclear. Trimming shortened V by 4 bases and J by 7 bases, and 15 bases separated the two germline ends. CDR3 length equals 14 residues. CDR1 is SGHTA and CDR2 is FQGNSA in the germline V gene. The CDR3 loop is CASSSNPASHTQYF. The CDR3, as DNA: TGTGCCAGCAGCTCCAACCCAGCCTCCCATACGCAGTATTTT.

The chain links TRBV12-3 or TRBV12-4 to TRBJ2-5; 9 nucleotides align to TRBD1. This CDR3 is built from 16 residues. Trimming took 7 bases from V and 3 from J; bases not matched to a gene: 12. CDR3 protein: CASKWRIGTGKETQYF. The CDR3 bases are TGTGCCAGCAAATGGAGAATAGGGACAGGGAAAGAGACCCAGTACTTC.

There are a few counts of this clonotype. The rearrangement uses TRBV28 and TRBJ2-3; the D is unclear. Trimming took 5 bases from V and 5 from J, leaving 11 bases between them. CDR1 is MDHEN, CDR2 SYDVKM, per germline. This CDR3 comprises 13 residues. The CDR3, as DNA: TGTGCCAGCAGTCTGGATTGGGGAGATACGCAGTATTTT. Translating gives CASSLDWGDTQYF.

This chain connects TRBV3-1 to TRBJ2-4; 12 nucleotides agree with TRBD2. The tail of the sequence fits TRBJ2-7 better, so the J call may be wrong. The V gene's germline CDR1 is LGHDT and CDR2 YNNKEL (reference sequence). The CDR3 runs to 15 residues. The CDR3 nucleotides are TGTGCCAGCAGCCGAGGAACTAGCGGGGGGAACGAGCAGTACTTC. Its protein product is CASSRGTSGGNEQYF.

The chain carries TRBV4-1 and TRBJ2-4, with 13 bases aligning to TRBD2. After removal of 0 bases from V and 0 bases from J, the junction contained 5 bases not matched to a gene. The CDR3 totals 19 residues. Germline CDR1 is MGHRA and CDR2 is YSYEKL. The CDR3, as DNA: TGCGCCAGCAGCCAAGAGACTAGCGGGGGGCACATAGCCAAAAACATTCAGTACTTC. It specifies CASSQETSGGHIAKNIQYF.

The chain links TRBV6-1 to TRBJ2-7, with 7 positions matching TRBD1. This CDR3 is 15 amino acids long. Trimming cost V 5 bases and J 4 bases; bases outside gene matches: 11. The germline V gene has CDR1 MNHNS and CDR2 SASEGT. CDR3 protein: CASSPGTATTYEQYF. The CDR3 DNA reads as TGTGCCAGCAGTCCCGGGACAGCAACCACGTACGAGCAGTACTTC.

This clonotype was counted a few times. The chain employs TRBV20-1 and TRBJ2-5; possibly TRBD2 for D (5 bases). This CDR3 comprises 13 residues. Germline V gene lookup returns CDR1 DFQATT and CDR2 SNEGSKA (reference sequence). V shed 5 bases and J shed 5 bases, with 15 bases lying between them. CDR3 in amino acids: CSAHEGPVETQYF. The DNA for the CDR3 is TGCAGTGCTCACGAGGGTCCCGTTGAGACCCAGTACTTC.

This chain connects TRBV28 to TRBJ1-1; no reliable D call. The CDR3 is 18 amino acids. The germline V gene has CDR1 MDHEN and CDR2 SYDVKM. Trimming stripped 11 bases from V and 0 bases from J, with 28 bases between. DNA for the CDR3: TGTGCCGTCCCCCCCTCCGGCCGGCTTAACTTCATGAACACTGAAGCTTTCTTT. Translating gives CAVPPSGRLNFMNTEAFF. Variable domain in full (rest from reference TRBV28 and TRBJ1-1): DVKVTQSSRYLVKRTGEKVFLECVQDMDHENMFWYRQDPGLGLRLIYFSYDVKMKEKGDIPEGYSVSREKKERFSLILESASTNQTSMYLCAVPPSGRLNFMNTEAFFGQGTRLTVV.

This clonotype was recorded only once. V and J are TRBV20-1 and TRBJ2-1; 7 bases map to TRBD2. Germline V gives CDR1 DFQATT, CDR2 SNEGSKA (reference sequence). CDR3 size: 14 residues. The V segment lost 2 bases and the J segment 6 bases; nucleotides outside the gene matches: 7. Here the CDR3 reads CSARRSGASNEQFF. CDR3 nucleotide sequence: TGCAGTGCTAGACGAAGCGGGGCGAGCAATGAGCAGTTCTTC.

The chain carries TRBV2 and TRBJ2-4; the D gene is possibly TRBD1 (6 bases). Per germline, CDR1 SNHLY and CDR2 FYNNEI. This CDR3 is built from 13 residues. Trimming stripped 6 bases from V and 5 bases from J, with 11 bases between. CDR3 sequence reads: CASSWDTENIQYF. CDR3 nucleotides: TGTGCCAGCAGCTGGGACACCGAAAACATTCAGTACTTC.

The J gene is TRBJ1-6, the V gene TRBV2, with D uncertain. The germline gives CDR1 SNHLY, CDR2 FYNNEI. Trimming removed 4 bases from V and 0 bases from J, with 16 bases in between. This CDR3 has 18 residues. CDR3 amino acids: CASSGEELGSSYNSPLHF. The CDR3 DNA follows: TGTGCCAGCAGTGGCGAGGAACTGGGTAGCTCCTATAATTCACCCCTCCACTTT. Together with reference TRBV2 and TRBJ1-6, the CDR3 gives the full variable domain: EPEVTQTPSHQVTQMGQEVILRCVPISNHLYFYWYRQILGQKVEFLVSFYNNEISEKSEIFDDQFSVERPDGSNFTLKIRSTKLEDSAMYFCASSGEELGSSYNSPLHFGNGTRLTVT.

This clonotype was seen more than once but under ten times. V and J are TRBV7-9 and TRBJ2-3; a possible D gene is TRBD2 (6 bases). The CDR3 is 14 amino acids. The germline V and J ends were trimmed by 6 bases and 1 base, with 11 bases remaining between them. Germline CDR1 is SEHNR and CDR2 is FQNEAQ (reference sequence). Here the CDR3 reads CASRRDGRTDTQYF. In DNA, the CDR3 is TGTGCCAGCAGGCGGGACGGACGCACAGATACGCAGTATTTT.

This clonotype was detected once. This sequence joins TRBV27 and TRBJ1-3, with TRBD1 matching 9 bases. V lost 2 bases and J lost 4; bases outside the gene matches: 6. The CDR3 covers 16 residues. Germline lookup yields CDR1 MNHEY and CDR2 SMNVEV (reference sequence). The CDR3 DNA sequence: TGTGCCAGCAGTTTAAGGGGACAGGGTGAAGGAAACACCATATATTTT. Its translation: CASSLRGQGEGNTIYF.

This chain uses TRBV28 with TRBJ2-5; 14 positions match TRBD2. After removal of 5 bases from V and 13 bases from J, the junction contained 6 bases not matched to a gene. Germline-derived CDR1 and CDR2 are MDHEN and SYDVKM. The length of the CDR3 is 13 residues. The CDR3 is CASSPIGLAGGYF. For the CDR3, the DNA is TGTGCCAGCAGTCCGATCGGACTAGCGGGGGGGTACTTC. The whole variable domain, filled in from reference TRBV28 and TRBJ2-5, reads DVKVTQSSRYLVKRTGEKVFLECVQDMDHENMFWYRQDPGLGLRLIYFSYDVKMKEKGDIPEGYSVSREKKERFSLILESASTNQTSMYLCASSPIGLAGGYFGPGTRLLVL.